This T cell receptor (beta chain) appears in the sequencing data of a study of shared clonotypes between healthy human individuals. The table came from immunoSEQ multiplex PCR; TCRdb's copy has only in-frame clones and leaves some out. The sample carries about 1.5 million clones, approximately 98% recorded once. Per germline, CDR1 SGHKS and CDR2 YYEKEE (reference sequence). Trimming removed 2 bases at V and 0 bases at J, with 11 bases between. This CDR3 contains 15 residues. Material: naive CD4+ T cells sorted from blood. Subset meaning: CD45RA+ positively selected. The gene calls are TRBV5-5 and TRBJ2-5, with D perhaps TRBD2 (5 bases). The receptor was isolated from a man under 40 in good health. The chain's CDR3 is CASSFHPSYQETQYF. CDR3 nucleotides: TGTGCCAGCAGCTTTCACCCTAGCTACCAAGAGACCCAGTACTTC.